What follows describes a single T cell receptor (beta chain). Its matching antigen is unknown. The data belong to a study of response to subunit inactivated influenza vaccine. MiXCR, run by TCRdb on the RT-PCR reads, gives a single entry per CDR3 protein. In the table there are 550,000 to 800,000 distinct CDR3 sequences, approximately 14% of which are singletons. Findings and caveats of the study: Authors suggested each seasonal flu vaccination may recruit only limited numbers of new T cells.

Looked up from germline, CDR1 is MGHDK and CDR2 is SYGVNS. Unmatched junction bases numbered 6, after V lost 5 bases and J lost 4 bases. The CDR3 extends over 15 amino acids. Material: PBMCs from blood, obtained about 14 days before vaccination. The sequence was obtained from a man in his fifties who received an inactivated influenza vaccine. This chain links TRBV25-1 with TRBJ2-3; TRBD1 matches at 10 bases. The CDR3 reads CASSNPGTGADTQYF. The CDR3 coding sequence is TGTGCCAGCAGTAACCCCGGGACAGGGGCAGATACGCAGTATTTT.